Shown below are 4 T cell receptor beta chains from a single sample sequenced in a study of T cell responses to AZD1222 COVID-19 vaccine. Measured with immunoSEQ multiplex PCR; TCRdb has only the in-frame clones, and not every one. The sample contains about 150,000 clones, roughly 92% of which appear only once. The input for sequencing was peripheral blood, taken on day 0 of AZD1222 vaccination. The receptors originated from an adult in good health.

DNA for the CDR3: TGTGCCAGCAGTGAACTGCTTGGGGACAGGGGCTACAATGAGCAGTTCTTC. Protein product: CASSELLGDRGYNEQFF. This sequence joins TRBV2 and TRBJ2-1; the match to TRBD1 covers 10 bases. J lost 3 bases, V lost 2 bases, and 7 bases had no gene match. The CDR3 length is 17 residues. CDR1 and CDR2 (germline): SNHLY, FYNNEI.

The rearrangement uses TRBV7-9 and TRBJ1-1, with D perhaps matching TRBD1 (5 bases). The CDR3 loop spans 11 amino acids. CDR1 is SEHNR, CDR2 FQNEAQ, per germline (reference sequence). V gave up 5 bases and J gave up 10 bases, with 11 bases separating them. CDR3 amino acids: CASSGGAGAFF. The CDR3 DNA reads as TGTGCCAGCAGCGGAGGGGCTGGAGCTTTCTTT.

The chain couples TRBV25-1 to TRBJ2-1, with 10 nucleotides matching TRBD2. This CDR3 region has 16 residues. The V segment lost 6 bases and the J segment 9 bases; nucleotides outside the gene matches: 14. Per the germline V gene, CDR1 is MGHDK and CDR2 is SYGVNS. The CDR3 reads CASRDSTSGTFSEQFF. In DNA form, the CDR3 reads TGTGCCAGCAGGGACTCTACTAGCGGGACCTTCAGTGAGCAGTTCTTC.

This sequence joins TRBV6-1 and TRBJ2-3; TRBD1 matches at 9 bases. Trimming removed 1 base from V and 4 bases from J; junction bases left unmatched: 0. Germline V gene data show CDR1 as MNHNS and CDR2 as SASEGT. The CDR3 is 14 amino acids. CDR3 protein: CASSEGQGADTQYF. The CDR3 nucleotides are TGTGCCAGCAGTGAAGGACAGGGGGCAGATACGCAGTATTTT.